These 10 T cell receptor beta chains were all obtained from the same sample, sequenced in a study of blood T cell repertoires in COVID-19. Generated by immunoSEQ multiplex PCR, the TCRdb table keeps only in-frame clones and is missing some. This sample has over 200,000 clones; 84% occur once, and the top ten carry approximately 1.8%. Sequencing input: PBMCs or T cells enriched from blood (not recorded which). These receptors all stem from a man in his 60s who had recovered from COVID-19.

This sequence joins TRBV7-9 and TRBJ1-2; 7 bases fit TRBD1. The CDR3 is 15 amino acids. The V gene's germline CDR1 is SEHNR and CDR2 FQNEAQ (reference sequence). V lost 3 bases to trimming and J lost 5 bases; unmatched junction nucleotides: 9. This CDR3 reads CASSFQGGDWYGYTF. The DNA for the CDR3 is TGTGCCAGCAGCTTTCAGGGGGGAGATTGGTATGGCTACACCTTC.

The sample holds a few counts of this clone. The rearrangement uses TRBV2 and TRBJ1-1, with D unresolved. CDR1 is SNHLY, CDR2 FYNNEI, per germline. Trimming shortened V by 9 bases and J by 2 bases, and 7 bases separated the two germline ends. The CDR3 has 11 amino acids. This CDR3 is CASLLNTEAFF. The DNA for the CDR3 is TGTGCCAGTCTCCTTAACACTGAAGCTTTCTTT.

DNA of the CDR3: TGTGCCAGCAGTTTGTGGAGACTAGCGGGGGGGCAAGTAGATACGCAGTATTTT. Its translation: CASSLWRLAGGQVDTQYF. V and J are TRBV28 and TRBJ2-3; 14 nucleotides line up with TRBD2. This CDR3 contains 18 residues. Trimming cost V 3 bases and J 5 bases; bases outside gene matches: 10. CDR1 is MDHEN, CDR2 SYDVKM, per germline.

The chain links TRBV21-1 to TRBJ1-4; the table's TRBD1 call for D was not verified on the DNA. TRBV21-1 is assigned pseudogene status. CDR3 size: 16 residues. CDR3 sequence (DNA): TGTGCCCGTCCACCTGTTTGTGGGCCATCCGACGAAAAACTGTTTTTT. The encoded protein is CARPPVCGPSDEKLFF.

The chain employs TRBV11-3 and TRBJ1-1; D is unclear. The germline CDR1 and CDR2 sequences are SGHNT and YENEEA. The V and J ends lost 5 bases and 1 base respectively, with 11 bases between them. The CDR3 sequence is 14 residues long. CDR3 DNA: TGTGCCAGCAGCCCCTCGGGAACGAACACTGAAGCTTTCTTT. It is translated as CASSPSGTNTEAFF.

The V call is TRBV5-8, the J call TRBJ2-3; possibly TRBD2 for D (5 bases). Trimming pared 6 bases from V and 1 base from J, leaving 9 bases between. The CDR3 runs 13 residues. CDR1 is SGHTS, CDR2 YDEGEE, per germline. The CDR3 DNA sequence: TGTGCCAGCAAGTCGAGGGGCACAGATACGCAGTATTTT. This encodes CASKSRGTDTQYF.

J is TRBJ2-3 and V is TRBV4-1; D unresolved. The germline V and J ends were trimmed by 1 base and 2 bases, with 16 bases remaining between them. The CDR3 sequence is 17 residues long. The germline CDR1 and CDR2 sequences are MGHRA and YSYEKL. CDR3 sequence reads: CASSQGPTTRVTDTQYF. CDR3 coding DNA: TGCGCCAGCAGCCAAGGTCCAACAACTCGGGTCACAGATACGCAGTATTTT.

In DNA form, the CDR3 reads TGTGCCAGCAGCTCCACCCCCGGAGGCAGCATAAATTCACCCCTCCACTTT. The encoded protein is CASSSTPGGSINSPLHF. This sequence joins TRBV7-8 and TRBJ1-6, with D unresolved. Germline loops: CDR1 SGHVS, CDR2 FQNEAQ. This CDR3 has 17 residues. The V end was cut by 4 bases, the J end by 7 bases, with 20 bases between.

CDR3 nucleotides: TGTGCCAGCAGCTTAAATACAGGGGTAGAGACCCAGTACTTC. It translates to CASSLNTGVETQYF. The V call is TRBV5-5, the J call TRBJ2-5; TRBD1 matches at 7 bases. Trimming removed 2 bases from V and 4 bases from J; junction bases left unmatched: 5. The CDR3 is 14 amino acids. Per germline, CDR1 SGHKS and CDR2 YYEKEE (reference sequence).

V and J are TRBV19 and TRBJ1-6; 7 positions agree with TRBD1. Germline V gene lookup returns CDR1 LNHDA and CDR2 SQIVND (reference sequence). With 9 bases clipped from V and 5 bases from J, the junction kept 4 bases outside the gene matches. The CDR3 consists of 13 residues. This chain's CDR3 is CASGRGNNSPLHF. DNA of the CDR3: TGTGCCAGCGGCAGGGGGAATAATTCACCCCTCCACTTT.